This TCR beta chain was recovered during a study of blood T cell repertoires in COVID-19. On the study more broadly: The cDNA or gDNA used as material had been derived from T cells, B-cell-depleted T cells, or PBMCs.

Produced via immunoSEQ multiplex PCR; TCRdb's table is partial and in-frame only. This repertoire shows some 42,000 clones, roughly 80% found once; its top ten account for under 6%. Per the germline V gene, CDR1 is LGHNA and CDR2 is YSLEER. The CDR3 length is 15 residues. With 4 bases removed from V and 3 bases from J, the gap between germline ends came to 13 bases. J is TRBJ1-5 and V is TRBV4-3, with D perhaps TRBD1 (6 bases). The source is a man aged 50 or older with active COVID-19. Sequencing input: peripheral blood. The CDR3 DNA is TGCGCCAGCAGCCCAGACAGGATACTCAATCAGCCCCAGCATTTT. Its protein product is CASSPDRILNQPQHF.